Here is one T cell receptor (beta chain) with its context. Antigen specificity is unknown. CDR3 length equals 15 residues. Germline V gene data show CDR1 as MNHNS and CDR2 as SASEGT. With V trimmed by 2 bases and J by 4 bases, 3 bases remained unmatched. This sample is drawn from a study of OX40 agonist ivuxolimab in advanced cancers. Assay: immunoSEQ multiplex PCR; the TCRdb copy retains only in-frame clones and omits some. The repertoire holds 150,000 to 180,000 clones, with 94% as singletons. Points from the study as a whole: It was not determined which antigens were specifically recognized by the peripheral T cells that had undergone clonal expansion. Clones of CD4+ and CD8+ blood T cells grew by week 6 at doses of 0.1 to 3.0 mg/kg.

This specimen was CD4+ or CD8+ T cells sorted from blood, taken in a trial of the OX40 agonist ivuxolimab. The TCR was taken from an adult with an advanced solid tumor such as melanoma, head and neck, liver or kidney cancer. The V call is TRBV6-1, the J call TRBJ2-5; 11 bases match TRBD2. CDR3 nucleotides: TGTGCCAGCAGTGAATTCACTAGCGGGAGAGAGACCCAGTACTTC. Translation: CASSEFTSGRETQYF.